These 2 T cell receptor beta chains share one sample of origin, sequenced in a study of regulatory T cells in long-lasting Graves disease. With iRepertoire HTBI primers and Arm-PCR of CDR3 regions, TCR beta libraries were built. TCRdb re-analysed the multiplex PCR reads in MiXCR, keeping a single row per CDR3 protein. The sample has about 220,000 distinct CDR3 sequences, roughly 19% seen once. Time point described: newly diagnosed GD, antithyroid drugs for less than 3 months. With RNA extracted from PBMCs as input, the TCR library was made. The sample also formed part of further work on T cells in Graves' hyperthyroidism and ophthalmopathy.

This sample comprised peripheral blood mononuclear cells (PBMCs), obtained at new diagnosis, from a patient treated with antithyroid drugs. Receptors originate from a woman younger than 45 with Graves disease.

This clonotype was detected many times. The chain recombines TRBV5-1 with TRBJ2-7; weak D call: TRBD2 (5 bases). The CDR3 has 14 amino acids. Germline V CDR1 and CDR2: SGHRS, YFSETQ. V was pared by 4 bases and J by 4 bases, with 15 bases between. The CDR3 here is CASSISVGNYEQYF. Written as DNA, the CDR3 is TGCGCCAGCAGCATTAGCGTAGGTAATTACGAGCAGTACTTC.

This clonotype was counted many times. The chain links TRBV6-1 to TRBJ1-6, with no clear D. Trimming took off 7 bases at V and 6 bases at J, with 19 bases between the two ends. Germline V CDR1 and CDR2: MNHNS, SASEGT. CDR3 length: 16 amino acids. The CDR3 DNA reads TGTGCCAGCACCGTACGGCGAGTTGGGGTTAATTCACCCCTCCACTTT. It translates to CASTVRRVGVNSPLHF.